This T cell receptor (beta chain) was sequenced for a study of identical twins. This CDR3 is 15 amino acids long. Looked up from germline, CDR1 is MNHEY and CDR2 is SVGAGI. The V end was cut by 3 bases, the J end by 4 bases, with 13 bases between. TCRdb used MiXCR to reprocess the 5' RACE reads, holding one entry per CDR3 protein. The table lists about 530,000 distinct CDR3 sequences, nearly 15% of them singletons. Every one of the donors was a healthy Caucasian. These data also formed part of another study, on yellow fever vaccine responses in identical twins.

The rearrangement uses TRBV6-5 and TRBJ2-1, with D perhaps TRBD2 (5 bases). The receptor's source is a woman aged 18-30 years in good health. The sequencing sample was made of CD4+ T cells sorted from blood. The CDR3 coding sequence is TGTGCCAGCAGTTATCTCGGGGATCGGTACAATGAGCAGTTCTTC. Its translation is CASSYLGDRYNEQFF.